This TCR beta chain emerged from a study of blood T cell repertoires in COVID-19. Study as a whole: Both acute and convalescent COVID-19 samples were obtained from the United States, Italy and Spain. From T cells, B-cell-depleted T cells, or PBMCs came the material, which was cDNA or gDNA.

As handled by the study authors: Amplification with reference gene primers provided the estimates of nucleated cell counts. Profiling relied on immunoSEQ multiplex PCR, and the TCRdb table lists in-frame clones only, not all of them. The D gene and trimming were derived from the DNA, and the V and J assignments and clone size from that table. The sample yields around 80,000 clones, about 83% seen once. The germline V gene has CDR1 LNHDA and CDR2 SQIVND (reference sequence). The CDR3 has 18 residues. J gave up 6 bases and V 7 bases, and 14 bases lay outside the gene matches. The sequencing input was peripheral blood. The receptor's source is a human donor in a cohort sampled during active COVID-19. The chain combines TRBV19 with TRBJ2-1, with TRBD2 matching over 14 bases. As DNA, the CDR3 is TGTGCCAGTATCCAGACTAGCGGGGGGGCCCTTGTCCGCAATGAGCAGTTCTTC. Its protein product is CASIQTSGGALVRNEQFF. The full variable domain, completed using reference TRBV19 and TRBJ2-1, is DGGITQSPKYLFRKEGQNVTLSCEQNLNHDAMYWYRQDPGQGLRLIYYSQIVNDFQKGDIAEGYSVSREKKESFPLTVTSAQKNPTAFYLCASIQTSGGALVRNEQFFGPGTRLTVL.